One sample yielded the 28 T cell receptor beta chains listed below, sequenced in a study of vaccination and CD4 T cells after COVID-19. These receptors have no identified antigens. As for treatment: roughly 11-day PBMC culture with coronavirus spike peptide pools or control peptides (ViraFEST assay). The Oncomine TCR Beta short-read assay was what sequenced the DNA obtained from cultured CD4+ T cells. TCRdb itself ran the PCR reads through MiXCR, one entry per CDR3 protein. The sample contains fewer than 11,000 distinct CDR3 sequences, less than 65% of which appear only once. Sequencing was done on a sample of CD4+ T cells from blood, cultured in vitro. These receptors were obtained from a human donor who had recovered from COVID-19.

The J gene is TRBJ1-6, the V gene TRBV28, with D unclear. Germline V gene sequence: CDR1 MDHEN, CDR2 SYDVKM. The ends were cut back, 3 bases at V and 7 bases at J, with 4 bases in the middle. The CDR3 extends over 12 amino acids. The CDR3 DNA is TGTGCCAGCAGTTTCGTAAATTCACCCCTCCACTTT. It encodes CASSFVNSPLHF.

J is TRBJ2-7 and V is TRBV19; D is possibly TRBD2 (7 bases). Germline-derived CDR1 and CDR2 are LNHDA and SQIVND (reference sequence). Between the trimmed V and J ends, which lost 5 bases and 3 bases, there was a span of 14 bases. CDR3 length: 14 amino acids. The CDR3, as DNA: TGTGCCAGTAGTGATGGGGGGGCTGTCTACGAGCAGTACTTC. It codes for CASSDGGAVYEQYF.

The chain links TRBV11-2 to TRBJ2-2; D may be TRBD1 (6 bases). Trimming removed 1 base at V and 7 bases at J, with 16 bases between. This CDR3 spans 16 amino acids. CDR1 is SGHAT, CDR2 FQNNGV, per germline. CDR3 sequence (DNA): TGTGCCAGCAGCTTAGGGCTAAGGGGGAAGAGCGGGGAGCTGTTTTTT. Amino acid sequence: CASSLGLRGKSGELFF.

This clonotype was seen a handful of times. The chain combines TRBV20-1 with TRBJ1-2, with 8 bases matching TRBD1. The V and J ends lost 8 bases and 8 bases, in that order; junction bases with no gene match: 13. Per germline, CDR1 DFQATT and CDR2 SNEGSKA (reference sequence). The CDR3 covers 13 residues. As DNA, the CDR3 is TGCAGTCTACCGGCCCAGGGGGCGAGGGGCTACACCTTC. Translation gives CSLPAQGARGYTF.

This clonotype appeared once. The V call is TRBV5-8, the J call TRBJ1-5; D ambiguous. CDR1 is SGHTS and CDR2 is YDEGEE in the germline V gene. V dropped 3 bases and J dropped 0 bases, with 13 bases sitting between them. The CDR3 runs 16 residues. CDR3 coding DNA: TGTGCCAGCAGCTCTTTCATATCTTATAGCAATCAGCCCCAGCATTTT. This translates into CASSSFISYSNQPQHF.

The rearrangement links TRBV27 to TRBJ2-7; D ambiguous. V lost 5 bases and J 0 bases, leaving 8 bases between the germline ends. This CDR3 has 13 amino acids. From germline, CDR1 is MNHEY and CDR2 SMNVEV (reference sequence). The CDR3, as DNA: TGTGCCAGCAGTCTGACGGGCTCCTACGAGCAGTACTTC. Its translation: CASSLTGSYEQYF.

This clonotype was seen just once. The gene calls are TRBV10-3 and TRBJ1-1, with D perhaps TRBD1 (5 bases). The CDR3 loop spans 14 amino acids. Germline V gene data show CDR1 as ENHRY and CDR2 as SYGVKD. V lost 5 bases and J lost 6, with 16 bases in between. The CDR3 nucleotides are TGTGCCATCAGTACTCGGGGGGGTACCTCTGAAGCTTTCTTT. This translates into CAISTRGGTSEAFF.

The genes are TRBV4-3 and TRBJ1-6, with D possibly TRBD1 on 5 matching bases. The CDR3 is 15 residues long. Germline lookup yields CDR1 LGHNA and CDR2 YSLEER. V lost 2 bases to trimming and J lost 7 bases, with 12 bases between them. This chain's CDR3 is CASSQQRDGNSPLHF. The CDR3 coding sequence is TGCGCCAGCAGCCAACAACGGGACGGGAATTCACCCCTCCACTTT.

The DNA of the CDR3 is TGCAGTGCTGACTCCTTGGGGTTCCAAGAGACCCAGTACTTC. It yields the protein CSADSLGFQETQYF. V gene TRBV20-1 combines with J gene TRBJ2-5; D is unresolved. The germline CDR1 and CDR2 sequences are DFQATT and SNEGSKA (reference sequence). The CDR3 length is 14 residues. The germline V and J ends were trimmed by 5 bases and 1 base, with 14 bases remaining between them.

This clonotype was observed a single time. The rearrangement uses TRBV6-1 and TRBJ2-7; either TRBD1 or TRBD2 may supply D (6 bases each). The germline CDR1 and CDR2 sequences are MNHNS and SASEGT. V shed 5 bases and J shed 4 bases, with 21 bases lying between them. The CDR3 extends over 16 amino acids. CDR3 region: CASSNWGRGLGYEQYF. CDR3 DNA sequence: TGTGCCAGCAGTAATTGGGGCCGGGGGCTAGGATACGAGCAGTACTTC.

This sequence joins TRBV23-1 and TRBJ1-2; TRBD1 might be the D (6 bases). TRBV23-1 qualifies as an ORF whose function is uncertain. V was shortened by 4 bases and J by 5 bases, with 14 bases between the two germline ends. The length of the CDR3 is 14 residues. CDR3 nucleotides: TGCGCCAGCAGTCCCAGCGCAGGGGAGTATGGCTACACCTTC. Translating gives CASSPSAGEYGYTF.

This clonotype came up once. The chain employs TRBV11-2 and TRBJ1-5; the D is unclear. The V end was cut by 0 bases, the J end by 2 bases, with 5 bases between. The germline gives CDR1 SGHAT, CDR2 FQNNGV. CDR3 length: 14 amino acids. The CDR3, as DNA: TGTGCCAGCAGCTTAGATCATGGCAATCAGCCCCAGCATTTT. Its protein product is CASSLDHGNQPQHF. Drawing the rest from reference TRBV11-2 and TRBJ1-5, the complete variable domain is EAGVAQSPRYKIIEKRQSVAFWCNPISGHATLYWYQQILGQGPKLLIQFQNNGVVDDSQLPKDRFSAERLKGVDSTLKIQPAKLEDSAVYLCASSLDHGNQPQHFGDGTRLSIL.

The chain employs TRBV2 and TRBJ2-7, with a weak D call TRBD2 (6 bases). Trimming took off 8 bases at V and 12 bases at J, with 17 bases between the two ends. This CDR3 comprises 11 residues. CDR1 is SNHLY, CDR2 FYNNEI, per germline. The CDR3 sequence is CASLGQGLWYF. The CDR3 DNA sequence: TGTGCCAGCCTGGGTCAGGGACTCTGGTACTTC. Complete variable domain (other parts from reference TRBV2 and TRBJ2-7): EPEVTQTPSHQVTQMGQEVILRCVPISNHLYFYWYRQILGQKVEFLVSFYNNEISEKSEIFDDQFSVERPDGSNFTLKIRSTKLEDSAMYFCASLGQGLWYFGPGTRLTVT.

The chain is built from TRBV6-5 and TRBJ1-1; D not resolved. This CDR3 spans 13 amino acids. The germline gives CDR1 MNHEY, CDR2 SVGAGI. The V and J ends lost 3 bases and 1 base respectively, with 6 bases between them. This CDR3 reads CASSYGKNTEAFF. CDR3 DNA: TGTGCCAGCAGTTATGGAAAGAACACTGAAGCTTTCTTT.

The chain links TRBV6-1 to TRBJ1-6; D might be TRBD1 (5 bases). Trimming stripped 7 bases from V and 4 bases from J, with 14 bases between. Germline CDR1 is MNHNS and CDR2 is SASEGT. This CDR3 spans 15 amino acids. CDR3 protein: CASKSGAPYNSPLHF. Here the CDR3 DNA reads TGTGCCAGCAAAAGCGGGGCGCCTTATAATTCACCCCTCCACTTT.

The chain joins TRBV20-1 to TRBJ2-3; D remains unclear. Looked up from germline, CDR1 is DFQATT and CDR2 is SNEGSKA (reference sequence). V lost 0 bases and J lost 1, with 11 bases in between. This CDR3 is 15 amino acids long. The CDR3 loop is CSARDQVWGTDTQYF. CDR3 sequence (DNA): TGCAGTGCTAGAGATCAGGTTTGGGGCACAGATACGCAGTATTTT.

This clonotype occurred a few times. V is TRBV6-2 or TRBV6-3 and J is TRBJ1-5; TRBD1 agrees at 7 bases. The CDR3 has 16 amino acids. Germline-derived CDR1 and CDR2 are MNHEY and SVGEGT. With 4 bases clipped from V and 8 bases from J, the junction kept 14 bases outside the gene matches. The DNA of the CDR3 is TGTGCCAGCAGTTCGAAATACAGGGGATCTAGAGAGCCCCAGCATTTT. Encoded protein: CASSSKYRGSREPQHF.

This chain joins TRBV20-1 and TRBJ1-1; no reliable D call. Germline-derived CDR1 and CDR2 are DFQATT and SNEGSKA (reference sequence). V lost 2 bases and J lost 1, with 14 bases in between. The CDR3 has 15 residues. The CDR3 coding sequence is TGCAGTGCTAGAAAAGACGGAGCTTCGAACACTGAAGCTTTCTTT. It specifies CSARKDGASNTEAFF.

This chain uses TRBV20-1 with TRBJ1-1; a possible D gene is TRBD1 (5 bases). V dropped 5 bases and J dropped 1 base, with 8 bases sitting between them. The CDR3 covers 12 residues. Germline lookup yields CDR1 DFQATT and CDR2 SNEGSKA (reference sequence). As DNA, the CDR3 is TGCAGTGCTTGGGGGGGGAACACTGAAGCTTTCTTT. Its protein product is CSAWGGNTEAFF.

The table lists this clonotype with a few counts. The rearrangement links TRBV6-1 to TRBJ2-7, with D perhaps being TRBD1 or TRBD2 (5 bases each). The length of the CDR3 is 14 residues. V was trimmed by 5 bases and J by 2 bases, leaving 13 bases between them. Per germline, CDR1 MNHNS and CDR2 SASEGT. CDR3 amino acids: CASSSSGRAYEQYF. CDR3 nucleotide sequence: TGTGCCAGCAGTAGTTCGGGACGGGCCTACGAGCAGTACTTC.

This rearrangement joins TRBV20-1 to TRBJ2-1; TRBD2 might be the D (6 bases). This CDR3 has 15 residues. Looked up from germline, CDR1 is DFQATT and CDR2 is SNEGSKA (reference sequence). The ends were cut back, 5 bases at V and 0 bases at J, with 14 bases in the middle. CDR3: CSAALAESSYNEQFF. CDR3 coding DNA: TGCAGTGCTGCTTTAGCGGAGAGCTCCTACAATGAGCAGTTCTTC.

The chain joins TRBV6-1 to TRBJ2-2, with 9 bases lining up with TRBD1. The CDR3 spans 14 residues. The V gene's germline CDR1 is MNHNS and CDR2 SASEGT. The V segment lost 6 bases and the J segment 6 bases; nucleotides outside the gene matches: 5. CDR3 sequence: CASRSRQGAGELFF. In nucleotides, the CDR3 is TGTGCCAGCAGAAGTCGACAGGGGGCCGGGGAGCTGTTTTTT.

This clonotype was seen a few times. The CDR3 sequence: CASNLLSDKSREQYF. CDR3 bases: TGTGCCAGCAACCTACTGTCGGACAAAAGCCGCGAGCAGTACTTC. This chain links TRBV12-3 or TRBV12-4 with TRBJ2-7; a weak D match, TRBD1 (5 bases). Between the trimmed V and J ends, which lost 7 bases and 6 bases, there was a span of 22 bases. CDR3 length: 15 residues.

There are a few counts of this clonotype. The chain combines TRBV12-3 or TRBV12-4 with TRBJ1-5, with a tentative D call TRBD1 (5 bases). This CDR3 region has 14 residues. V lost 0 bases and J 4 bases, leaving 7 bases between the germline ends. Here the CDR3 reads CASSLARENQPQHF. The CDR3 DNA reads TGTGCCAGCAGTTTAGCCAGGGAAAATCAGCCCCAGCATTTT.

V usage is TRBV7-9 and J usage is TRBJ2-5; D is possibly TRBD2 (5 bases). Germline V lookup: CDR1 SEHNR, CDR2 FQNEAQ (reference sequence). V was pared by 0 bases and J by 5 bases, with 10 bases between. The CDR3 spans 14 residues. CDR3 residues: CASSLAASGETQYF. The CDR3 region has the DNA TGTGCCAGCAGCTTAGCGGCGTCGGGGGAGACCCAGTACTTC.

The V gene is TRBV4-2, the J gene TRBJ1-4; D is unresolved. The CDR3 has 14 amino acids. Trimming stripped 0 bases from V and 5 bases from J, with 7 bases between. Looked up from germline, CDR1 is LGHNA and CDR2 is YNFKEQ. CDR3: CASSQDPRNEKLFF. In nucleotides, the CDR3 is TGTGCCAGCAGCCAAGATCCCAGGAATGAAAAACTGTTTTTT.

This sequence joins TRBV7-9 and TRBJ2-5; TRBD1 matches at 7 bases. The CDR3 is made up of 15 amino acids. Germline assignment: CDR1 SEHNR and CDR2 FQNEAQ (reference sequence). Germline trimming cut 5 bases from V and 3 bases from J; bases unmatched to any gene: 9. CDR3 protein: CASSQNNDREETQYF. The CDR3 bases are TGTGCCAGCAGCCAAAACAATGACAGGGAAGAGACCCAGTACTTC.

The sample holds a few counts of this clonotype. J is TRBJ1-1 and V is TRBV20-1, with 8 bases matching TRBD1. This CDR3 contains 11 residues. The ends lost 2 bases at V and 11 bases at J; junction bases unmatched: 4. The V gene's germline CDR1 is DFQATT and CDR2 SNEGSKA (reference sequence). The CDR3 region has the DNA TGCAGTGCTAGACTGACAGGGGTTGCTTTCTTT. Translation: CSARLTGVAFF.